The 5 T cell receptor beta chains below were found in one sample sequenced in a study of shared clonotypes between healthy human individuals. Cells designated naive CD8 were CD45RO-negative and were positively selected for CCR7, with terminally differentiated effector memory CD45RA+ cells excluded. The data were produced by immunoSEQ multiplex PCR, yet TCRdb's version contains in-frame clones alone and is incomplete. The repertoire holds more than 550,000 clones, with 90% to 95% as singletons. Material: naive CD8+ T cells sorted from blood. All receptors derive from a man between 25 and 39 years old in good health.

The sample holds one count of this clone. V and J are TRBV10-2 and TRBJ2-7; D ambiguous. The CDR3 loop spans 11 amino acids. Trimming stripped 8 bases from V and 7 bases from J, with 12 bases between. Germline-derived CDR1 and CDR2 are WSHSY and SAAADI. The CDR3 is CASDPGREQYF. The CDR3 DNA is TGCGCCAGCGACCCGGGTCGGGAGCAGTACTTC.

The CDR3 reads CASSIGVLTSNQPQHF. The CDR3 DNA reads as TGTGCCAGTAGTATAGGGGTGCTTACTAGCAATCAGCCCCAGCATTTT. The chain carries TRBV19 and TRBJ1-5, with D unresolved. This CDR3 contains 16 residues. Germline lookup yields CDR1 LNHDA and CDR2 SQIVND (reference sequence). V lost 1 base and J 0 bases, leaving 10 bases between the germline ends.

The chain recombines TRBV30 with TRBJ2-7; a possible D gene is TRBD1 (7 bases). This CDR3 region has 14 residues. Trimming removed 0 bases at V and 7 bases at J, with 16 bases between. CDR1 is GTSNPN, CDR2 SVGIG, per germline (reference sequence). The DNA of the CDR3 is TGTGCCTGGAGTGTGGCCAGGGGGGCCCGAGAGCAGTACTTC. As protein: CAWSVARGAREQYF. Full variable domain (rest looked up from reference TRBV30 and TRBJ2-7): SQTIHQWPATLVQPVGSPLSLECTVEGTSNPNLYWYRQAAGRGLQLLFYSVGIGQISSEVPQNLSASRPQDRQFILSSKKLLLSDSGFYLCAWSVARGAREQYFGPGTRLTVT.

The chain recombines TRBV10-3 with TRBJ1-5, with D uncertain. Germline V gene lookup returns CDR1 ENHRY and CDR2 SYGVKD. There are 14 residues in the CDR3. Trimming removed 4 bases at V and 5 bases at J, with 12 bases between. The CDR3 bases are TGTGCCATCAGTGGCAGTCGCTGGGATCAGCCCCAGCATTTT. Its translation: CAISGSRWDQPQHF.

The CDR3 is CASSLEFGLAGANEQFF. CDR3 nucleotide sequence: TGCGCCAGCAGCTTGGAATTCGGCCTAGCGGGAGCCAATGAGCAGTTCTTC. V and J are TRBV5-1 and TRBJ2-1, with 10 bases identical to TRBD2. CDR3 length: 17 residues. CDR1 and CDR2 from the germline V gene are SGHRS and YFSETQ. V gave up 0 bases and J gave up 6 bases; unmatched junction bases: 9.